The 27 T cell receptor beta chains in this list originate from one sample, sequenced in a study of blood T cell repertoires in COVID-19 (dated by TCRdb to 2018 to 2021). Receptor amplification or capture employed the immunoSEQ multiplex PCR assay. Entries here come from immuneACCESS through TCRdb and include only in-frame sequences with V and J called. Some clones fail to appear in such tables; in the studies checked, an unresolved V gene covers under half of the shortfall, and the cause of the remainder is unknown. This sample lists approximately 360,000 clones; approximately 90% were detected once. Approximately 0.96% of the sample is in the top ten clones. The sequenced sample was PBMCs or T cells enriched from blood (not recorded which). The source of these receptors is a woman younger than 45 with acute COVID-19.

The chain carries TRBV5-1 and TRBJ1-4; tentative D call: TRBD1 (5 bases). The germline V gene encodes CDR1 SGHRS and CDR2 YFSETQ. This CDR3 is built from 15 residues. Trimming pared 4 bases from V and 8 bases from J, leaving 18 bases between. In nucleotides, the CDR3 is TGCGCCAGCAGCCATGGTGTAGGGGAGGGGGAAAAACTGTTTTTT. The encoded protein is CASSHGVGEGEKLFF.

The chain recombines TRBV5-8 with TRBJ1-6; a possible D gene is TRBD1 (6 bases). The CDR3 contains 13 residues. CDR1 is SGHTS, CDR2 YDEGEE, per germline. Deletions cut 4 bases from V and 14 bases from J, with 16 bases between. This CDR3 reads CASSRGGAVALHF. CDR3 nucleotides: TGTGCCAGCAGCCGGGGGGGGGCGGTGGCCCTCCACTTT. Drawing the rest from reference TRBV5-8 and TRBJ1-6, the complete variable domain is EAGVTQSPTHLIKTRGQQATLRCSPISGHTSVYWYQQALGLGLQFLLWYDEGEERNRGNFPPRFSGRQFPNYSSELNVNALELEDSALYLCASSRGGAVALHFGNGTRLTVT.

V is TRBV19 and J is TRBJ1-5; 8 bases line up with TRBD1. The V segment lost 1 base and the J segment 5 bases; nucleotides outside the gene matches: 7. The CDR3 contains 16 residues. The germline V gene encodes CDR1 LNHDA and CDR2 SQIVND (reference sequence). The DNA of the CDR3 is TGTGCCAGTAGTATAGGGACAGGGCAGACCTATCAGCCCCAGCATTTT. Amino acid sequence: CASSIGTGQTYQPQHF.

The gene calls are TRBV10-3 and TRBJ1-1, with D possibly being TRBD1 (5 bases). V lost 10 bases and J 4 bases, leaving 22 bases between the germline ends. Germline-derived CDR1 and CDR2 are ENHRY and SYGVKD. There are 15 residues in the CDR3. The CDR3 nucleotides read TGTGCCACGACAGAGGCGGGGTTTGGGAGCACTGAAGCTTTCTTT. Amino acid sequence: CATTEAGFGSTEAFF.

This chain connects TRBV6-5 to TRBJ2-1; 7 nucleotides line up with TRBD2. Unmatched junction bases numbered 10, after V lost 5 bases and J lost 6 bases. The CDR3 sequence is 15 residues long. Germline-derived CDR1 and CDR2 are MNHEY and SVGAGI. This CDR3 reads CASSLNRRGSNEQFF. The CDR3 DNA reads as TGTGCCAGCAGTCTAAACCGGCGGGGGTCCAATGAGCAGTTCTTC.

The rearrangement joins TRBV10-1 to TRBJ2-7; 11 bases match TRBD2. Germline CDR1 is WNHNN and CDR2 is SYGVQD (reference sequence). The junction had 1 base not matched to a gene; V was cut back by 0 bases and J by 9 bases. This CDR3 is 13 amino acids long. Here the CDR3 reads CASSESGLAGQYF. CDR3 nucleotides: TGCGCCAGCAGTGAGTCAGGACTAGCGGGGCAGTACTTC.

CDR3 residues: CASSVSGGPDTQYF. CDR3 nucleotides: TGTGCCAGCAGCGTGTCGGGGGGGCCAGATACGCAGTATTTT. The chain couples TRBV9 to TRBJ2-3; TRBD2 agrees at 8 bases. Germline V gene data show CDR1 as SGDLS and CDR2 as YYNGEE. The junction had 3 bases not matched to a gene; V was cut back by 2 bases and J by 4 bases. The CDR3 loop spans 14 amino acids.

Concerning this clone itself: The identical CDR3 is also encoded by other nucleotide sequences in the sample. This chain links TRBV18 with TRBJ2-3; TRBD1 aligns across 10 bases. The CDR3 has 16 amino acids. Germline CDR1 and CDR2: KGHSH and LQKENI. The J segment lost 1 base and the V segment lost 1 base, leaving 2 bases of the junction unmatched. Here the CDR3 reads CASSPLGTGGTDTQYF. In nucleotides, the CDR3 is TGTGCCAGCTCACCACTAGGGACAGGGGGCACAGATACGCAGTATTTT.

This clone was seen just once. This chain's CDR3 is CASSEAQNYGYTF. The CDR3 DNA reads TGTGCCAGCAGTGAAGCGCAGAACTATGGCTACACCTTC. J is TRBJ1-2 and V is TRBV2; D ambiguous. This CDR3 contains 13 residues. Per germline, CDR1 SNHLY and CDR2 FYNNEI. Trimming left V 0 bases short and J 2 bases short, with 4 bases between.

The chain joins TRBV2 to TRBJ2-4, with D perhaps matching TRBD1 (6 bases). CDR1 and CDR2 (germline): SNHLY, FYNNEI. Trimming took off 2 bases at V and 1 base at J, with 12 bases between the two ends. The CDR3 is 16 amino acids. CDR3 in DNA: TGTGCCAGCAGTGAATGGGGGCCTGGGGCCAAAAACATTCAGTACTTC. It encodes CASSEWGPGAKNIQYF.

This clone was recorded a few times. The chain links TRBV7-2 to TRBJ2-1; unclear D gene. Germline V gene data show CDR1 as SGHTA and CDR2 as FQGNSA. This CDR3 has 15 residues. Trimming left V 5 bases short and J 8 bases short, with 19 bases between. Written as DNA, the CDR3 is TGTGCCAGCAGCCTCGCTCGCGGCGGAAGCGATGAGCAGTTCTTC. Its translation is CASSLARGGSDEQFF.

The chain joins TRBV3-1 (or the pseudogene TRBV3-2) to TRBJ2-7; maybe TRBD1 (5 bases). Germline CDR1 is LGHDT and CDR2 is YNNKEL (reference sequence). The V end lost 5 bases, the J end lost 4 bases, and 9 bases lay between the germline ends. CDR3 size: 12 residues. The chain's CDR3 is CASSGAGYEQYF. The CDR3 DNA reads as TGTGCCAGCAGCGGGGCCGGGTACGAGCAGTACTTC.

This clone was observed once. The chain is built from TRBV2 and TRBJ2-5, with 9 bases identical to TRBD1. The germline V gene encodes CDR1 SNHLY and CDR2 FYNNEI. Germline trimming cut 6 bases from V and 4 bases from J; bases unmatched to any gene: 9. This CDR3 region has 15 residues. CDR3 nucleotide sequence: TGTGCCAGCAGCCAGATGACAGGGGGAGGAGAGACCCAGTACTTC. As protein: CASSQMTGGGETQYF.

This rearrangement joins TRBV29-1 to TRBJ1-2, with 8 nucleotides matching TRBD1. V shed 1 base and J 8 bases; nucleotides not matched to a gene: 9. The CDR3 is 14 residues long. Germline CDR1 reads SQVTM; CDR2 reads ANQGSEA. DNA of the CDR3: TGCAGCGTTGAAGCCAGGGGGCTGGAGGAGGGCTACACCTTC. Protein sequence: CSVEARGLEEGYTF. The entire variable domain, with the rest obtained from reference TRBV29-1 and TRBJ1-2, is as follows: SAVISQKPSRDICQRGTSLTIQCQVDSQVTMMFWYRQQPGQSLTLIATANQGSEATYESGFVIDKFPISRPNLTFSTLTVSNMSPEDSSIYLCSVEARGLEEGYTFGSGTRLTVV.

The chain has TRBV24-1 and TRBJ2-1, with D possibly matching TRBD1 (6 bases). CDR3 length: 16 amino acids. CDR1 and CDR2 (germline): KGHDR, SFDVKD. V lost 1 base to trimming and J lost 2 bases, with 11 bases between them. For the CDR3, the DNA is TGTGCCACCAGTGATTTTGGGCAGGGGCCCTACAATGAGCAGTTCTTC. This gives the protein CATSDFGQGPYNEQFF.

This chain uses TRBV5-4 with TRBJ2-3, with 12 bases that match TRBD2. There are 17 residues in the CDR3. The J segment lost 2 bases and the V segment lost 1 base, leaving 5 bases of the junction unmatched. Germline V lookup: CDR1 SGHNT, CDR2 YYREEE (reference sequence). This chain's CDR3 is CASSLMSSGGATDTQYF. CDR3 DNA: TGTGCCAGCAGCTTGATGTCTAGCGGGGGGGCCACAGATACGCAGTATTTT.

The V gene is TRBV18, the J gene TRBJ1-5, with D possibly matching TRBD1 (6 bases). The CDR3 consists of 13 residues. V was trimmed by 8 bases and J by 0 bases, leaving 8 bases between them. Germline V gene sequence: CDR1 KGHSH, CDR2 LQKENI. The CDR3 DNA follows: TGTGCCAGCGAGGGGGATAGCAATCAGCCCCAGCATTTT. As protein: CASEGDSNQPQHF.

This clone was counted only a few times. The chain combines TRBV7-2 with TRBJ2-1, with D perhaps TRBD2 (5 bases). The germline V and J ends were trimmed by 5 bases and 7 bases, with 15 bases remaining between them. Germline-derived CDR1 and CDR2 are SGHTA and FQGNSA. This CDR3 is built from 14 residues. The chain's CDR3 is CASSPRLIANEQFF. The CDR3 nucleotides read TGTGCCAGCAGCCCCCGGTTAATAGCGAATGAGCAGTTCTTC.

This chain links TRBV7-3 with TRBJ1-5, with a possible D match to TRBD1 (5 bases). This CDR3 has 16 residues. Germline CDR1 and CDR2: SGHTA and FQGTGA. The ends were cut back, 5 bases at V and 5 bases at J, with 19 bases in the middle. The CDR3 DNA reads TGTGCCAGCAGCCCAAGACCGGCTCTGGGGCATCAGCCCCAGCATTTT. Amino acids: CASSPRPALGHQPQHF.

The chain joins TRBV30 to TRBJ1-2; 9 positions match TRBD1. In germline, CDR1 is GTSNPN, CDR2 SVGIG (reference sequence). This CDR3 is built from 16 residues. Trimming cost V 0 bases and J 4 bases; bases outside gene matches: 9. CDR3 sequence: CAWSVSWTGDPYGYTF. Here the CDR3 DNA reads TGTGCCTGGAGTGTAAGTTGGACAGGGGACCCCTATGGCTACACCTTC.

This clone was counted a few times. The chain employs TRBV19 and TRBJ2-7; the D gene is possibly TRBD1 (6 bases). The V end lost 9 bases, the J end lost 5 bases, and 20 bases lay between the germline ends. CDR1 is LNHDA, CDR2 SQIVND, per germline (reference sequence). CDR3 size: 14 residues. The DNA for the CDR3 is TGTGCCAGCCGAAAAGACAGGTCGGCCCACGAGCAGTACTTC. It specifies CASRKDRSAHEQYF.

The CDR3 loop is CASSGTGEEGEKLFF. The CDR3 DNA reads TGTGCCAGCAGCGGGACAGGGGAGGAAGGTGAAAAACTGTTTTTT. The chain is built from TRBV5-4 and TRBJ1-4, with TRBD1 matching over 10 bases. Germline-derived CDR1 and CDR2 are SGHNT and YYREEE (reference sequence). V lost 4 bases and J lost 7; bases outside the gene matches: 7. The CDR3 is 15 amino acids. The full variable domain, its missing parts supplied by reference TRBV5-4 and TRBJ1-4, is ETGVTQSPTHLIKTRGQQVTLRCSSQSGHNTVSWYQQALGQGPQFIFQYYREEENGRGNFPPRFSGLQFPNYSSELNVNALELDDSALYLCASSGTGEEGEKLFFGSGTQLSVL.

The V and J genes are TRBV10-3 and TRBJ1-3; a possible D gene is TRBD1 (6 bases). Germline lookup yields CDR1 ENHRY and CDR2 SYGVKD. The CDR3 totals 18 residues. V gave up 0 bases and J gave up 0 bases, with 15 bases separating them. The CDR3 sequence is CAISESWTAPGSGNTIYF. CDR3 coding DNA: TGTGCCATCAGTGAGTCCTGGACAGCCCCCGGCTCTGGAAACACCATATATTTT.

This sequence joins TRBV10-3 and TRBJ1-1, with no clear D. V shed 6 bases and J shed 0 bases, with 14 bases lying between them. Germline V CDR1 and CDR2: ENHRY, SYGVKD. The CDR3 has 15 residues. The CDR3 DNA sequence: TGTGCCATCAGGAACCGTCCGGGTTTGAACACTGAAGCTTTCTTT. It yields the protein CAIRNRPGLNTEAFF.

V gene TRBV7-3 combines with J gene TRBJ2-1, with unresolved D. CDR1 and CDR2 from the germline V gene are SGHTA and FQGTGA. Trimming stripped 6 bases from V and 6 bases from J, with 9 bases between. This CDR3 is built from 12 residues. The CDR3 region has the DNA TGTGCCAGCAGTCAGTCCCCCAATGAGCAGTTCTTC. Protein product: CASSQSPNEQFF.

This chain uses TRBV2 with TRBJ2-7; 7 bases are a match to TRBD1. This CDR3 comprises 13 residues. Germline CDR1 SNHLY, CDR2 FYNNEI. V lost 4 bases, J lost 4 bases, and 4 bases stayed unmatched. DNA for the CDR3: TGTGCCAGCAGTGCCGGGACAGCTTACGAGCAGTACTTC. This encodes CASSAGTAYEQYF.

The chain employs TRBV6-5 and TRBJ2-3, with 7 bases matching TRBD2. The V and J ends lost 6 bases and 1 base, in that order; junction bases with no gene match: 7. The length of the CDR3 is 15 residues. The V gene's germline CDR1 is MNHEY and CDR2 SVGAGI. CDR3 sequence (DNA): TGTGCCAGCAGCCTACCGGCGGGGGGCACAGATACGCAGTATTTT. Its translation: CASSLPAGGTDTQYF.